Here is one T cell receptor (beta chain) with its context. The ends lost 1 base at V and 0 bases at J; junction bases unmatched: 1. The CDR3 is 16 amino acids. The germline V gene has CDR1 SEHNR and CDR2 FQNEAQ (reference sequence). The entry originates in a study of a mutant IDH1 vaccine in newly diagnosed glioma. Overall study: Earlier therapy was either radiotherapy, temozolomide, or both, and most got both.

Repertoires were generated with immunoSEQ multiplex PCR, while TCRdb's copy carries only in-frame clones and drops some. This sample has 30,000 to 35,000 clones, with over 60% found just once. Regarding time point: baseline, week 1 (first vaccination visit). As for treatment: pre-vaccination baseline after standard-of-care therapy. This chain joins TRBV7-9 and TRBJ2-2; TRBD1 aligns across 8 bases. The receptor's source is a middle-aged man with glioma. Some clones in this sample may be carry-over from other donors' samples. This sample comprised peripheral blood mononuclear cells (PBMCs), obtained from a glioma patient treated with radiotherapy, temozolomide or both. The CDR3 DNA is TGTGCCAGCAGCTTAGGGACAGGGTCGAACACCGGGGAGCTGTTTTTT. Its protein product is CASSLGTGSNTGELFF.